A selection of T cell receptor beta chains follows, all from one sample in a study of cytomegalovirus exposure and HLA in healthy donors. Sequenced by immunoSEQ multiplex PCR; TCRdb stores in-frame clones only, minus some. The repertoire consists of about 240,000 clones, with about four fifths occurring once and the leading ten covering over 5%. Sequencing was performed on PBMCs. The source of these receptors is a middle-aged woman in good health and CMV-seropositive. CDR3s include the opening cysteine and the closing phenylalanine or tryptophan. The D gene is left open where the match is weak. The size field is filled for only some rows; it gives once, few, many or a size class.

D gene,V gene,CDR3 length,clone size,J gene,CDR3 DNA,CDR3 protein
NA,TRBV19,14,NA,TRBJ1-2,TGTGCCAGCCACCCTTCCGGGACTAACTATGGCTACACCTTC,CASHPSGTNYGYTF
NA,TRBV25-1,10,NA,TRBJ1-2,TGTGCCAGCAGTGACCGTGGCTACACCTTC,CASSDRGYTF
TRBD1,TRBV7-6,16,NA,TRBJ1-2,TGTGCCAGCAGCTCCCGGGACAGGGGATTTGTCAGCGGCTACACCTTC,CASSSRDRGFVSGYTF
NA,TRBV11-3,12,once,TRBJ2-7,TGTGCCAGCAGCTTAGGTACCTACGAGCAGTACTTC,CASSLGTYEQYF
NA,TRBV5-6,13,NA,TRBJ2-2,TGTGCCAGCACCCTCGGGGGAACCGGGGAGCTGTTTTTT,CASTLGGTGELFF
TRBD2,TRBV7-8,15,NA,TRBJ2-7,TGTGCCAGCAGCTTAGCGGTAGCGGGAAAGGACGAGCAGTACTTC,CASSLAVAGKDEQYF
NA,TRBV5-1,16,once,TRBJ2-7,TGCGCCAGCAGCCCAGCAGGCCCCCTAAACCCCCACGAGCAGTACTTC,CASSPAGPLNPHEQYF
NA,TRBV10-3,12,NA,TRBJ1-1,TGTGCCATCTCCGTAGGGGAGGGGGAAGCTTTCTTT,CAISVGEGEAFF
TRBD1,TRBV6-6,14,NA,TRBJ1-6,TGTGCCAGCAGTCCGGGACAGGATAATTCACCCCTCCACTTT,CASSPGQDNSPLHF
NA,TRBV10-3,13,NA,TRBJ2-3,TGTGCCATCAGCGACCAAGCGGCAGATACGCAGTATTTT,CAISDQAADTQYF
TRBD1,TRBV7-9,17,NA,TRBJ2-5,TGTGCCAGCAGCTTATCCATTCTCGGGACAGGGAAAGAGACCCAGTACTTC,CASSLSILGTGKETQYF
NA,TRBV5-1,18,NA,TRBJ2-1,TGCGCCAGCAGCTTGGCCAGGTCCGGGACTGGCTCCTACAATGAGCAGTTCTTC,CASSLARSGTGSYNEQFF
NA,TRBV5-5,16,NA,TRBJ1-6,TGTGCCAGCAGCTCGAGCTTGCAAGGGGGAGCTTCACCCCTCCACTTT,CASSSSLQGGASPLHF
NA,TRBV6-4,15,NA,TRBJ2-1,TGTGCCAGCAGTGACGGACAAGCTCCTGCCAATGAGCAGTTCTTC,CASSDGQAPANEQFF
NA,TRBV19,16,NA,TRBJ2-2,TGTGCCAGTAGTCGGGAGTGGGGACGGTCGGGCGGGGAGCTGTTTTTT,CASSREWGRSGGELFF
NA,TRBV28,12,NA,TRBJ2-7,TGTGCCAGCAGTACTAGAAACTACGAGCAGTACTTC,CASSTRNYEQYF
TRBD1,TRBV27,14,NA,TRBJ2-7,TGTGCCAGCAGTTTAGGACAGGGACCCTACGAGCAGTACTTC,CASSLGQGPYEQYF
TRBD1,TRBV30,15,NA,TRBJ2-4,TGTGCCTGGGCTATCCTCGACAGGGATGAAAACATTCAGTACTTC,CAWAILDRDENIQYF
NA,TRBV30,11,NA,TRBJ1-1,TGTGCCTGGAGGAGGTTCACTGAAGCTTTCTTT,CAWRRFTEAFF
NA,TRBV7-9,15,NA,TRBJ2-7,TGTGCCAGCAGCTTACAGGGGACGAGCTCCTACGAGCAGTACTTC,CASSLQGTSSYEQYF
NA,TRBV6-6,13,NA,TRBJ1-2,TGTGCCAGCAGCCCCCTCCTGGGGGGTGGCTACACCTTC,CASSPLLGGGYTF
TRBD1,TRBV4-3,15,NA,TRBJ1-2,TGCGCCAGCAGCTCCGGGACAGGGATTAACTATGGCTACACCTTC,CASSSGTGINYGYTF
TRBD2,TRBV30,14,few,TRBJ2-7,TGTGCCTGGAGTGTATCGGGAGGGATTGGCGAGCAGTACTTC,CAWSVSGGIGEQYF
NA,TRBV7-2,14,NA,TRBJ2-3,TGTGCCAGCAGCTTATACGGGAGCACAGATACGCAGTATTTT,CASSLYGSTDTQYF
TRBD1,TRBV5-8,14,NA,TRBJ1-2,TGTGCCAGCAGCTTGGGTGGACAGGTCTATGGCTACACCTTC,CASSLGGQVYGYTF
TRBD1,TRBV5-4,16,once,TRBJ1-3,TGTGCCAGCAGCTCCGGGACAGGGAGATCTGGAAACACCATATATTTT,CASSSGTGRSGNTIYF
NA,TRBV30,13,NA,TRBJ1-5,TGTGCCTGGAAAGGGGTGCGGGGTCAGCCCCAGCATTTT,CAWKGVRGQPQHF
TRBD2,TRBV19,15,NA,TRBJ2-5,TGTGCCAGTAGTGGTGGACTAGCGGGTTACCAGACCCAGTACTTC,CASSGGLAGYQTQYF
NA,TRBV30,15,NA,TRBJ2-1,TGTGCCTGGAGTCCCTTTTCCGGGTCATACAATGAGCAGTTCTTC,CAWSPFSGSYNEQFF
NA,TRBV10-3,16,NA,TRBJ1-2,TGTGCCATCAGTGTTGAGGCGGGCTCCGAAAACTATGGCTACACCTTC,CAISVEAGSENYGYTF
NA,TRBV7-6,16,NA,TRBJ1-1,TGTGCCAGCAGCTTACTTGACAGTTTAGGGGCGACTGAAGCTTTCTTT,CASSLLDSLGATEAFF
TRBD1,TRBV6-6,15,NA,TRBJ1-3,TGTGCCAGCAGCGAAGGGACAGGCAATGGAAACACCATATATTTT,CASSEGTGNGNTIYF
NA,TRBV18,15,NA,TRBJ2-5,TGTGCCAGCTCACCTCCGAAGTGGCGGGATGGCGGGCAGTACTTC,CASSPPKWRDGGQYF
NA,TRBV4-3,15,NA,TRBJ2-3,TGCGCCAGCAGCCAAGTACGCAGGGTGGGGGATACGCAGTATTTT,CASSQVRRVGDTQYF
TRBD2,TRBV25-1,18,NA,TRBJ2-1,TGTGCCAGCAGTGGGCTAGCGGGAGGGCGACCCCTCTACAATGAGCAGTTCTTC,CASSGLAGGRPLYNEQFF
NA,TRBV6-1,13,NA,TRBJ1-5,TGTGCCAGCAGTGAAATCGGCAATCAGCCCCAGCATTTT,CASSEIGNQPQHF
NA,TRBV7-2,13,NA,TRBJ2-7,TGTGCCAGCAGCTTAGGAGTCACGGGGGAGCAGTACTTC,CASSLGVTGEQYF
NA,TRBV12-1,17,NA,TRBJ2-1,TGTGCCAGCAGCTGGCCTCCTCTAGCGGGAATGTCGAATGAGCAGTTCTTC,CASSWPPLAGMSNEQFF